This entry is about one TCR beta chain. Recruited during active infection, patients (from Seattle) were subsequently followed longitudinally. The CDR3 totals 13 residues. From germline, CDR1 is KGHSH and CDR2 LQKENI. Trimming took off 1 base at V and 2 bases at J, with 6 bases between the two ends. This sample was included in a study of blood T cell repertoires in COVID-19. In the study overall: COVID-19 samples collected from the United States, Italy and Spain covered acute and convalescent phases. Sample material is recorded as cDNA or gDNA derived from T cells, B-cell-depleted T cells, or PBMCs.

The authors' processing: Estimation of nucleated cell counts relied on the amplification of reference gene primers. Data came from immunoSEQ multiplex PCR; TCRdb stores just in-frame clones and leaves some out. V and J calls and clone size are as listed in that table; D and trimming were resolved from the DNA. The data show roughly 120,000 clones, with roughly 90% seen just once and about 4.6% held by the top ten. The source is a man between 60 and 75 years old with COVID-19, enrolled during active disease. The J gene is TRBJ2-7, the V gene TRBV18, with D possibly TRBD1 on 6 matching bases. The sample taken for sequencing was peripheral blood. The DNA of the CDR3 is TGTGCCAGCTCACCACGGGACACCTACGAGCAGTACTTC. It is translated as CASSPRDTYEQYF. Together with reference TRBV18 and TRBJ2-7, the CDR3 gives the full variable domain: NAGVMQNPRHLVRRRGQEARLRCSPMKGHSHVYWYRQLPEEGLKFMVYLQKENIIDESGMPKERFSAEFPKEGPSILRIQQVVRGDSAAYFCASSPRDTYEQYFGPGTRLTVT.